Presented here are 30 T cell receptor beta chains from one specimen sequenced in a study of blood T cells in healthy people across ages (dated by TCRdb to about 2015). Libraries were constructed by 5' RACE. The reads were generated on an Illumina HiSeq 2500. A second PCR of roughly 7 to 12 cycles was performed with a sample-barcoded 5' primer and a J-beta primer mix. Starting from the raw public reads, TCRdb applied fastp trimming at Q25, assembled clones with MiXCR and retained in-frame beta chains. Each entry merges the rows of one CDR3 protein and shows their most common DNA and genes. This sample holds about 650,000 distinct CDR3 sequences; roughly 30% were observed only once. The leading ten clones occupy 15% to 19% of the sample. Sequencing was done on a sample of blood. The receptors were sampled from a woman older than 75 in good health. Donor details come from another sample of the same person, matched by shared clones.

This clonotype was observed many times. The chain employs TRBV6-2 or TRBV6-3 and TRBJ1-1; 7 positions agree with TRBD1. The V segment lost 5 bases and the J segment 2 bases; nucleotides outside the gene matches: 14. The V gene's germline CDR1 is MNHEY and CDR2 SVGEGT. CDR3 length: 17 amino acids. The CDR3 nucleotides are TGTGCCAGCAGTACCCGCCGGGACAGCCGACTAAACACTGAAGCTTTCTTT. Translating it yields CASSTRRDSRLNTEAFF.

In its sample, this clonotype was seen many times. The chain recombines TRBV12-5 with TRBJ2-5; unclear D gene. CDR3 length: 13 residues. Germline V gene data show CDR1 as LGHNT and CDR2 as FRNRAP. With 4 bases removed from V and 5 bases from J, the gap between germline ends came to 11 bases. DNA of the CDR3: TGTGCTAGTGGTTCACTAACCTGGGAGACCCAGTACTTC. This encodes CASGSLTWETQYF.

This clonotype was seen ten or more times. This chain joins TRBV6-5 and TRBJ2-5; no definite D call. CDR1 and CDR2 from the germline V gene are MNHEY and SVGAGI. Between the trimmed V and J ends, which lost 6 bases and 5 bases, there was a span of 10 bases. The CDR3 has 12 residues. The CDR3 bases are TGTGCCAGCAGCGGAACTCGGGAGACCCAGTACTTC. It encodes CASSGTRETQYF.

This clonotype came up many times. V usage is TRBV7-3 and J usage is TRBJ2-2, with D possibly TRBD2 on 6 matching bases. V lost 2 bases and J lost 0, with 16 bases in between. This CDR3 contains 18 residues. The germline V gene encodes CDR1 SGHTA and CDR2 FQGTGA. The CDR3 DNA follows: TGTGCCAGCAGCTTACCCCATCGGGACTTTCCGAACACCGGGGAGCTGTTTTTT. It codes for CASSLPHRDFPNTGELFF.

This rearrangement joins TRBV28 to TRBJ1-2, with no clear D. Trimming took off 6 bases at V and 8 bases at J, with 16 bases between the two ends. This CDR3 has 13 residues. The germline V gene encodes CDR1 MDHEN and CDR2 SYDVKM. This CDR3 is CASSLPKVAGYTF. As DNA, the CDR3 is TGTGCCAGCAGCTTACCGAAAGTCGCCGGCTACACCTTC.

The chain joins TRBV12-3 or TRBV12-4 to TRBJ2-2, with TRBD2 matching 8 bases. This CDR3 comprises 15 residues. Trimming at V came to 3 bases and at J to 4 bases, leaving 4 bases not matched to a gene. CDR3 loop: CASSLRGASTGELFF. The DNA for the CDR3 is TGTGCCAGCAGTTTGCGGGGGGCGAGCACCGGGGAGCTGTTTTTT.

The genes are TRBV20-1 and TRBJ2-7; D is unclear. The CDR3 length is 13 residues. Germline values: CDR1 DFQATT, CDR2 SNEGSKA (reference sequence). The V end lost 0 bases, the J end lost 3 bases, and 9 bases lay between the germline ends. The CDR3 DNA reads TGCAGTGCTAGAGATCGCACACTCTACGAGCAGTACTTC. It specifies CSARDRTLYEQYF.

The chain has TRBV20-1 and TRBJ2-1, with 12 bases matching TRBD2. The CDR3 covers 17 residues. Germline assignment: CDR1 DFQATT and CDR2 SNEGSKA (reference sequence). V was clipped by 5 bases and J by 7 bases; unmatched bases: 15. The DNA of the CDR3 is TGCAGTGCTTCTAGACCCCTAGCGGGGGGGATATGGAATGAGCAGTTCTTC. This encodes CSASRPLAGGIWNEQFF.

For this clonotype: Just one base apart from a much larger clone, this may be a read error. This chain connects TRBV7-9 to TRBJ2-5; tentative D call: TRBD1 (5 bases). The J call may not be correct, given that the DNA end is closer to TRBJ2-7. CDR3 size: 13 residues. Germline CDR1 reads SEHNR; CDR2 reads FQNEAQ (reference sequence). The CDR3 reads CASSRQLCYEQYF. The DNA of the CDR3 is TGTGCCAGCAGCCGACAGCTATGCTACGAGCAGTACTTC.

The V call is TRBV5-1, the J call TRBJ2-7; D is unresolved. Germline CDR1 SGHRS, CDR2 YFSETQ. V lost 3 bases to trimming and J lost 3 bases, with 16 bases between them. This CDR3 has 15 amino acids. The CDR3 here is CASSCEDGSHYEQYF. The CDR3 DNA sequence: TGCGCCAGCAGCTGCGAAGACGGGTCCCACTACGAGCAGTACTTC.

CDR3 protein: CASSDPLGYGYTF. The CDR3 DNA sequence: TGTGCCAGCAGTGATCCTCTGGGGTATGGCTACACCTTC. This chain connects TRBV28 to TRBJ1-2, with D uncertain. The CDR3 runs 13 residues. V was trimmed by 5 bases and J by 5 bases, leaving 12 bases between them. CDR1 and CDR2 from the germline V gene are MDHEN and SYDVKM.

The DNA for the CDR3 is TGTGCCAGCGGACTAGCGGGGGGTAACAATGAGCAGTTCTTC. This encodes CASGLAGGNNEQFF. The chain combines TRBV7-2 with TRBJ2-1; 14 bases line up with TRBD2. Trimming at V came to 8 bases and at J to 5 bases, leaving 2 bases not matched to a gene. The CDR3 has 14 residues. From germline, CDR1 is SGHTA and CDR2 FQGNSA.

At least ten counts were recorded for this clonotype. The chain employs TRBV25-1 and TRBJ1-2, with 9 bases that match TRBD1. The CDR3 consists of 15 residues. Germline CDR1 MGHDK, CDR2 SYGVNS. V shed 4 bases, J shed 5 bases, and the junction held 8 bases outside the gene matches. CDR3 in amino acids: CASSGGQGVGYGYTF. The CDR3 DNA reads as TGTGCCAGCAGTGGGGGACAGGGAGTGGGGTATGGCTACACCTTC.

This clonotype was found once. The chain carries TRBV18 and TRBJ1-1; D is unclear. Looked up from germline, CDR1 is KGHSH and CDR2 is LQKENI. The CDR3 runs 16 residues. The V gene lost 0 bases and the J gene lost 2 bases, with 13 bases spanning the gap. The CDR3 sequence: CASSPPGDFKNTEAFF. CDR3 DNA sequence: TGTGCCAGCTCACCACCGGGCGATTTTAAAAACACTGAAGCTTTCTTT.

This clonotype was observed a few times. A read error may explain this, as a much larger clone is one base away. The J gene is TRBJ2-7, the V gene TRBV9, with no clear D. The germline gives CDR1 SGDLS, CDR2 YYNGEE. The CDR3 consists of 15 residues. This chain's CDR3 is CASNVEAGSSYEQYF. The CDR3 DNA sequence: TGTGCCAGCAACGTAGAGGCAGGCAGCTCCTACGAGCAGTACTTC.

This clonotype has only a few counts. The chain combines TRBV29-1 with TRBJ1-1; D is unresolved. Per the germline V gene, CDR1 is SQVTM and CDR2 is ANQGSEA. The CDR3 covers 10 residues. Between the trimmed V and J ends, which lost 6 bases and 9 bases, there was a span of 11 bases. This CDR3 reads CSVADFQAFF. CDR3 bases: TGCAGCGTCGCTGATTTCCAAGCTTTCTTT. Combining the CDR3 with reference TRBV29-1 and TRBJ1-1 gives the whole variable domain SAVISQKPSRDICQRGTSLTIQCQVDSQVTMMFWYRQQPGQSLTLIATANQGSEATYESGFVIDKFPISRPNLTFSTLTVSNMSPEDSSIYLCSVADFQAFFGQGTRLTVV.

The chain links TRBV5-5 to TRBJ1-1; possibly TRBD1 for D (6 bases). Deletions cut 3 bases from V and 4 bases from J, with 10 bases between. The germline gives CDR1 SGHKS, CDR2 YYEKEE (reference sequence). The length of the CDR3 is 13 residues. CDR3 loop: CASSWGHGTEAFF. DNA of the CDR3: TGTGCCAGCAGCTGGGGGCACGGCACTGAAGCTTTCTTT.

This clonotype was seen a few times. V usage is TRBV6-2 or TRBV6-3 and J usage is TRBJ1-1; D is possibly TRBD1 (6 bases). Trimming stripped 4 bases from V and 7 bases from J, with 16 bases between. This CDR3 comprises 14 residues. The germline gives CDR1 MNHEY, CDR2 SVGEGT. The CDR3 bases are TGTGCCAGCAGTTCCGGACAGTACCGGGATGAAGCTTTCTTT. It specifies CASSSGQYRDEAFF.

The chain has TRBV4-3 and TRBJ1-1, with 11 positions matching TRBD1. CDR3 length equals 16 residues. Germline-derived CDR1 and CDR2 are LGHNA and YSLEER. Losses at the gene ends were 0 bases for V and 5 bases for J; bases not matched to a gene: 5. CDR3 sequence: CASSQDGTGGETEAFF. Here the CDR3 DNA reads TGCGCCAGCAGCCAAGATGGGACAGGGGGTGAGACTGAAGCTTTCTTT.

This clonotype was picked up a small number of times. This may come from a read error, since a much larger clone is one base off. The CDR3 DNA is TGTGCCAGCAGTTTGATGGCAGGGGCAGGCGAGCAGTACTTC. It codes for CASSLMAGAGEQYF. V usage is TRBV27 and J usage is TRBJ2-7; tentative D call: TRBD1 (6 bases). This CDR3 is 14 amino acids long. With 3 bases removed from V and 6 bases from J, the gap between germline ends came to 15 bases. CDR1 is MNHEY, CDR2 SMNVEV, per germline (reference sequence).

V gene TRBV2 combines with J gene TRBJ2-6, with D possibly being TRBD1 (5 bases). V dropped 6 bases and J dropped 3 bases, with 21 bases sitting between them. The CDR3 covers 18 residues. Germline CDR1 SNHLY, CDR2 FYNNEI. As DNA, the CDR3 is TGTGCCAGCAGCGAGCCTGGACAAAAGGTCATTGGGGCCAACGTCCTGACTTTC. Encoded protein: CASSEPGQKVIGANVLTF.

As to this clonotype: A much bigger clone sits one base away, suggesting this may be a read error. The J gene is TRBJ2-1, the V gene TRBV20-1, with 7 bases aligning to TRBD1. J gave up 13 bases and V 5 bases, and 11 bases lay outside the gene matches. The length of the CDR3 is 12 residues. The germline gives CDR1 DFQATT, CDR2 SNEGSKA (reference sequence). The CDR3 nucleotides are TGCAGTGCTGCAGGGGGTATCAAGACCCAGTTCTTC. Encoded protein: CSAAGGIKTQFF.

A remark on this clonotype: With a much larger clone just one base away, this may be a read error. The chain carries TRBV5-1 and TRBJ2-1; the match to TRBD1 covers 8 bases. V was pared by 4 bases and J by 13 bases, with 10 bases of the junction left unmatched. Germline CDR1 is SGHRS and CDR2 is YFSETQ. The CDR3 totals 13 residues. The CDR3 region is CASSRSQGETQFF. The CDR3 nucleotides read TGCGCCAGCAGCCGCTCACAGGGGGAGACCCAGTTCTTC. Combining the CDR3 with reference TRBV5-1 and TRBJ2-1 gives the whole variable domain KAGVTQTPRYLIKTRGQQVTLSCSPISGHRSVSWYQQTPGQGLQFLFEYFSETQRNKGNFPGRFSGRQFSNSRSEMNVSTLELGDSALYLCASSRSQGETQFFGPGTRLTVL.

Notes on this clonotype: A read error may explain this, as a much larger clone is one base away. The chain carries TRBV20-1 and TRBJ2-1; possible D gene TRBD2, 5 bases. V lost 4 bases and J lost 6, with 19 bases in between. This CDR3 is 15 amino acids long. Germline assignment: CDR1 DFQATT and CDR2 SNEGSKA (reference sequence). CDR3 sequence: CSATRVSRGCNEQFF. The CDR3 bases are TGCAGTGCTACCCGAGTTTCCCGGGGTTGCAATGAGCAGTTCTTC.

Note on this clonotype: One base away lies a much larger clone, so this may be a sequencing read error. Likely a read error: the CDR3 ends without its conserved phenylalanine or tryptophan. The chain recombines TRBV5-5 with TRBJ2-7; possible D gene TRBD1, 5 bases. Per the germline V gene, CDR1 is SGHKS and CDR2 is YYEKEE (reference sequence). The CDR3 consists of 15 residues. The germline V and J ends were trimmed by 4 bases and 0 bases, with 14 bases remaining between them. CDR3 coding DNA: TGTGCCAGCAGCCCGGTACGACAGAGCTCCTACGAGCAGTACTGC. Translation gives CASSPVRQSSYEQYC.

CDR3 sequence reads: CASRFGGNTDTQYF. For the CDR3, the DNA is TGTGCCAGCAGATTTGGGGGGAACACAGATACGCAGTATTTT. The chain links TRBV12-3 or TRBV12-4 to TRBJ2-3; perhaps TRBD2 as D (6 bases). The CDR3 loop spans 14 amino acids. V lost 6 bases to trimming and J lost 2 bases, with 12 bases between them.

The CDR3: CASRLQQGGRGYTF. The CDR3 nucleotides are TGTGCCAGCAGGTTACAACAGGGGGGCCGTGGCTACACCTTC. The chain is built from TRBV28 and TRBJ1-2; 8 nucleotides line up with TRBD1. CDR1 MDHEN and CDR2 SYDVKM come from the germline V gene. Trimming took 6 bases from V and 7 from J; bases not matched to a gene: 10. This CDR3 spans 14 amino acids.

The chain uses TRBV10-3 and TRBJ2-3, with 13 bases lining up with TRBD2. Germline V lookup: CDR1 ENHRY, CDR2 SYGVKD. With V trimmed by 10 bases and J by 2 bases, 6 bases remained unmatched. The CDR3 is 15 amino acids. The CDR3, as DNA: TGTGCCACGAGACTAGCGGGGGGTCTCACAGATACGCAGTATTTT. Amino acid sequence: CATRLAGGLTDTQYF.

This chain joins TRBV28 and TRBJ1-5; TRBD1 aligns across 7 bases. CDR1 is MDHEN and CDR2 is SYDVKM in the germline V gene. J lost 0 bases, V lost 4 bases, and 9 bases had no gene match. This CDR3 has 17 residues. CDR3: CASSSPGQIYSNQPQHF. CDR3 DNA sequence: TGTGCCAGCAGTTCGCCGGGACAGATTTATAGCAATCAGCCCCAGCATTTT.

This clonotype was seen many times. J is TRBJ1-2 and V is TRBV3-1, with TRBD1 identical over 9 bases. Germline CDR1 LGHDT, CDR2 YNNKEL (reference sequence). The CDR3 sequence is 14 residues long. J lost 13 bases, V lost 0 bases, and 9 bases had no gene match. CDR3 DNA: TGTGCCAGCAGCCAAGACTTAACAGGGGGCGTTTGCACCTTC. Translated: CASSQDLTGGVCTF.